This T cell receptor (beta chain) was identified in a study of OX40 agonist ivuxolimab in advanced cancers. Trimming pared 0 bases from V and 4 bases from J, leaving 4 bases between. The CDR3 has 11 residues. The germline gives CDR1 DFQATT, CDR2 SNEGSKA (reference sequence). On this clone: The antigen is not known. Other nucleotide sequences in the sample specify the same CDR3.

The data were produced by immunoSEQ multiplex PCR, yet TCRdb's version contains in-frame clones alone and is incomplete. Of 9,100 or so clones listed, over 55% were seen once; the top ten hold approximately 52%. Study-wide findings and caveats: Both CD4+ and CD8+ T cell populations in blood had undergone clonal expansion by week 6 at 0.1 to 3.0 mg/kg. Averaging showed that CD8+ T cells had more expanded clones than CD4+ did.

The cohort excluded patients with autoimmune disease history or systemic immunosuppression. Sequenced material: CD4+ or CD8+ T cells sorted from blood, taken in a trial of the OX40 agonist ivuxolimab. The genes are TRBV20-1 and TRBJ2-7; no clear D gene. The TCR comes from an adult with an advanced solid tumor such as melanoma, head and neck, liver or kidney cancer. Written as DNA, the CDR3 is TGCAGTGCTAGAGATGGGTACGAGCAGTACTTC. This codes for CSARDGYEQYF.